This T cell receptor beta chain was documented in a study of T cell changes during pregnancy in multiple sclerosis (dated by TCRdb to the late 2010s). In the study overall: The study examined how the T cell repertoire changed over the course of pregnancy in women with multiple sclerosis.

Library prep was done by the immunoSEQ multiplex PCR assay. Sourced from immuneACCESS, this table was stored by TCRdb with only in-frame sequences that have V and J called. A share of the clones is absent; for the studies checked, an unresolved V gene accounts for under half, and the remainder has no known explanation. The sample profile shows tens of thousands of clones; around 92% of them were found once. In total, the top ten clones hold roughly 1.2% of the sample. Of note for this clone: Its antigen target is currently unknown. No base quality information exists; no much larger clone differs at one position.

V and J lose 7 bases and 6 bases, and a span of 18 bases separates them. Via the germline V gene (reference sequence), CDR1 is LNHDA and CDR2 SQIVND. Measured from the cysteine to the phenylalanine, the CDR3 is 14 residues long. Only the CDR3 portion is preserved as DNA: 42 bases, with reading frame beginning at the first base. The source of this sequence is a female donor in good health, enrolled as a control in a pregnancy study. This chain is built from TRBV19 and TRBJ1-2, with the D gene not clear enough to name. The sequencing used peripheral blood, collected after pregnancy. This receptor has the CDR3 CASTPNPRGDGYTF. The DNA sequence follows: TGTGCCAGTACCCCCAACCCCCGCGGGGATGGCTACACCTTC.